The 8 T cell receptor beta chains below come from one sample, sequenced in a study of cytomegalovirus exposure and HLA in healthy donors. Both 60 Vbeta primers and 13 Jbeta primers went into the PCR. The data were produced by immunoSEQ multiplex PCR, yet TCRdb's version contains in-frame clones alone and is incomplete. The repertoire table contains 150,000 to 200,000 clones. The sequenced sample was PBMCs. The source is a woman in her late teens or twenties in good health and CMV-seropositive.

V and J are TRBV5-1 and TRBJ1-1; D is undetermined. Germline CDR1 SGHRS, CDR2 YFSETQ. With 0 bases removed from V and 5 bases from J, the gap between germline ends came to 11 bases. The CDR3 is 14 residues long. The CDR3 DNA is TGCGCCAGCAGCTTGGAAGCAGGAGGGACTGAAGCTTTCTTT. It is translated as CASSLEAGGTEAFF.

This sequence joins TRBV6-5 and TRBJ1-4; no firm D call. This CDR3 spans 16 amino acids. Trimming pared 0 bases from V and 8 bases from J, leaving 16 bases between. From germline, CDR1 is MNHEY and CDR2 SVGAGI. The CDR3 spells CASSYSVLYPGEKLFF. CDR3 in DNA: TGTGCCAGCAGTTACTCGGTTCTTTACCCCGGGGAAAAACTGTTTTTT.

The rearrangement uses TRBV7-9 and TRBJ1-2; possibly TRBD1 for D (6 bases). There are 14 residues in the CDR3. Looked up from germline, CDR1 is SEHNR and CDR2 is FQNEAQ (reference sequence). Trimming shortened V by 2 bases and J by 4 bases, and 11 bases separated the two germline ends. The CDR3 coding sequence is TGTGCCAGCAGCTTAACAGGGTTGGGCTATGGCTACACCTTC. It encodes CASSLTGLGYGYTF.

CDR3: CASSLESGLSIQYF. As DNA, the CDR3 is TGTGCCAGCAGCTTAGAGAGCGGGTTAAGCATTCAGTACTTC. The chain links TRBV11-2 to TRBJ2-4; possibly TRBD2 for D (6 bases). This CDR3 contains 14 residues. V lost 0 bases and J 9 bases, leaving 12 bases between the germline ends. CDR1 SGHAT and CDR2 FQNNGV come from the germline V gene.

The CDR3 DNA reads as TGTGCCAGCAGTTTAGGGTGGGCGGGGGCAGATACGCAGTATTTT. Encoded protein: CASSLGWAGADTQYF. The gene calls are TRBV27 and TRBJ2-3; 7 nucleotides line up with TRBD2. The germline CDR1 and CDR2 sequences are MNHEY and SMNVEV (reference sequence). The CDR3 has 15 amino acids. With V trimmed by 2 bases and J by 4 bases, 6 bases remained unmatched.

As regards this clone: Other DNA sequences of this sample code for an identical CDR3. The gene calls are TRBV5-1 and TRBJ2-1; D not certain. Per germline, CDR1 SGHRS and CDR2 YFSETQ. This CDR3 contains 11 residues. V lost 0 bases and J 8 bases, leaving 3 bases between the germline ends. Here the CDR3 reads CASSLADEQFF. The CDR3 nucleotides are TGCGCCAGCAGCTTGGCCGATGAGCAGTTCTTC.

V gene TRBV30 combines with J gene TRBJ2-1; 9 bases are shared with TRBD1. The CDR3 has 13 residues. V was clipped by 3 bases and J by 8 bases; unmatched bases: 5. Germline CDR1 and CDR2: GTSNPN and SVGIG (reference sequence). CDR3 bases: TGTGCCTGGAGGGGGACAGGGTTAGATGAGCAGTTCTTC. This gives the protein CAWRGTGLDEQFF.

The V call is TRBV19, the J call TRBJ2-5; 7 bases map to TRBD1. The junction had 13 bases not matched to a gene; V was cut back by 3 bases and J by 9 bases. Per germline, CDR1 LNHDA and CDR2 SQIVND (reference sequence). The CDR3 spans 15 residues. In DNA form, the CDR3 reads TGTGCCAGTAGTATTGGACAGGTACACGGGGTGGCCCAGTACTTC. Amino acid sequence: CASSIGQVHGVAQYF.